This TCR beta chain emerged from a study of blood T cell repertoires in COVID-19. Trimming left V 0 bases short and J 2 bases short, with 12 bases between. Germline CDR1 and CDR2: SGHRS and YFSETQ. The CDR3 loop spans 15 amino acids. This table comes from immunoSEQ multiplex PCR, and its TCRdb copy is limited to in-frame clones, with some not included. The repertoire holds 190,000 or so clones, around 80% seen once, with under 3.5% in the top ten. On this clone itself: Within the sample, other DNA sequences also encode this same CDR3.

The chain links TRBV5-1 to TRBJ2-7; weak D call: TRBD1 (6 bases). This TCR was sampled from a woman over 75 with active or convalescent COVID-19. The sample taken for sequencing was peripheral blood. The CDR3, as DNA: TGCGCCAGCAGCTTGGATGGGACATCCACCTACGAGCAGTACTTC. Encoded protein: CASSLDGTSTYEQYF.